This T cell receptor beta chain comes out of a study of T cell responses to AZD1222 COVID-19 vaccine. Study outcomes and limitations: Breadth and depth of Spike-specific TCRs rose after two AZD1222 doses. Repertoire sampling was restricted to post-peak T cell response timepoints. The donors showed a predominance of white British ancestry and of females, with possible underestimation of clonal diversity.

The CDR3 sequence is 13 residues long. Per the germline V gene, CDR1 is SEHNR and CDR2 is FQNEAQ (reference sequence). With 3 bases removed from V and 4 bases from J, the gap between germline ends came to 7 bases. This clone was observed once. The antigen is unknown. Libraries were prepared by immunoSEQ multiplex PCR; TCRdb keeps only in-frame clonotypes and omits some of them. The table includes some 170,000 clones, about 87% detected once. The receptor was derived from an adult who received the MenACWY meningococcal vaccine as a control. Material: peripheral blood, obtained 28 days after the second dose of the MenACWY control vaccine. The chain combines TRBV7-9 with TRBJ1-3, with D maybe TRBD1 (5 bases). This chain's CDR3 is CASSLGLGNTIYF. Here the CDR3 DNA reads TGTGCCAGCAGCTTGGGACTCGGAAACACCATATATTTT.